The rows below give T cell receptor beta chains drawn from one sample of a study of PD-L1 blockade in urothelial cancer. The protocol was immunoSEQ multiplex PCR, while the TCRdb copy is restricted to in-frame clones and leaves out a portion. The sample shows about 86,000 clones, under 90% of them seen only once. The specimen comprised PBMCs, sampled around atezolizumab (anti-PD-L1) treatment. The receptor set was obtained from a man aged 60 to 75 with urothelial cancer. The conserved cysteine and the conserved F or W are not part of the CDR3 here.

CDR3 length,V gene,CDR3 protein
15,TRBV10-2,ASINLPGLASTDTQY
15,TRBV7-2,ASSLATGQGVGNEQF
14,TRBV5-4,ASSPGTARVGGEQY
12,TRBV13,ASSDRGRGTEAF
13,TRBV15,ATSRGGGSSYEQY
11,TRBV11-3,ASSLQENTEAF
14,TRBV4-1,ASSQEEGRSDYGYT
11,TRBV29-1,SVSGGVYNEQF
11,TRBV29-1,SVEPPSSNEQF
10,TRBV28,ASSLASNVLT
12,TRBV19,ASRIPAMNTEAF
14,TRBV19,ASSLWDTMRADTQY
11,TRBV28,ASRGTGGYEQY
13,TRBV5-1,ASSPQLAPYNEQF
12,TRBV7-3,ASRKTGAGGELF
12,TRBV5-1,ASSLIDSLNEQY
13,TRBV7-2,ASSFLAGGTDTQY
13,TRBV9,ASSVDAGVADTQY
10,TRBV29-1,SVAQGYNEQF
14,TRBV7-9,ASSKLRDRGNNEQF
13,TRBV4-2,ASSQNRGSAGELF
11,TRBV30,AEERQDNYGYT
13,TRBV6-4,ASSDDPGGAGEQF
13,TRBV9,ASAKSGGAFSEQF
12,TRBV29-1,SAVRGGGTGELF
16,TRBV9,ASSVGGGLAGSSSEQY
9,TRBV29-1,SVAYQETQY
10,TRBV30,AWEGSYNEQF
13,TRBV6-4,ASSDSSGDYNEQF
15,TRBV19,ASSPGLAGLASDTQY
12,TRBV7-8,ASSLALRTYEQY
9,TRBV30,AWRVAEAQY